The clone carrying this TCR beta chain has a single count. This sample is part of a study of OX40 agonist ivuxolimab in advanced cancers. TCRdb keeps only in-frame clones here, not all; method: immunoSEQ multiplex PCR. The table has approximately 70,000 clones, around nine tenths seen once. The TCR sequence derives from an adult with an advanced solid tumor such as melanoma, head and neck, liver or kidney cancer. Here the sequenced sample was CD4+ or CD8+ T cells sorted from blood, taken in a trial of the OX40 agonist ivuxolimab.

The CDR3 nucleotides are TGTGCCAGTAGTATATTTAGGAACACTGAAGCTTTCTTT. Protein sequence: CASSIFRNTEAFF. The chain combines TRBV19 with TRBJ1-1, with D unclear. The ends were cut back, 2 bases at V and 1 base at J, with 5 bases in the middle. The CDR3 is 13 residues long. Germline V gene data show CDR1 as LNHDA and CDR2 as SQIVND (reference sequence).